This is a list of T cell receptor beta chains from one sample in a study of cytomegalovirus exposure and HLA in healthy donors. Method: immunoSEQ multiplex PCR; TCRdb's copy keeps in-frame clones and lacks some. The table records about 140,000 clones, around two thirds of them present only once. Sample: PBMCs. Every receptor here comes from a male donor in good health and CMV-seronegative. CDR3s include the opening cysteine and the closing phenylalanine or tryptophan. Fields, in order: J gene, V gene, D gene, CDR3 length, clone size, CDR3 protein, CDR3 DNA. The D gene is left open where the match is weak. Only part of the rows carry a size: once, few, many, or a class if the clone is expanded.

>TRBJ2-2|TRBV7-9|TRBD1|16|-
CASSFLDRGHGGELFF
TGTGCCAGCAGCTTTTTGGACAGGGGTCACGGCGGGGAGCTGTTTTTT
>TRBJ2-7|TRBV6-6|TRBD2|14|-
CASSRLAGGWEQYF
TGTGCCAGCAGCCGACTAGCGGGGGGCTGGGAGCAGTACTTC
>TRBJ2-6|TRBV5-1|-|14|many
CASSLTPGANVLTF
TGCGCCAGCAGCTTGACTCCTGGGGCCAACGTCCTGACTTTC
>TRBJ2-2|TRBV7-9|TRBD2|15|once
CASSASGGDTGELFF
TGTGCCAGCAGCGCTAGCGGGGGGGACACCGGGGAGCTGTTTTTT
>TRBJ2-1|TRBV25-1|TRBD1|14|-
CASSVPTGGGEQFF
TGTGCCAGCAGTGTACCCACAGGGGGCGGTGAGCAGTTCTTC
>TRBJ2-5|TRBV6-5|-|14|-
CASSYPGGTETQYF
TGTGCCAGCAGTTACCCGGGGGGCACAGAGACCCAGTACTTC
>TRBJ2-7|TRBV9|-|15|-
CASSPRRDAAYEQYF
TGTGCCAGCAGCCCTCGGCGGGACGCCGCCTACGAGCAGTACTTC
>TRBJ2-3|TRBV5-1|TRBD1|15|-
CASSSITGGLDTQYF
TGCGCCAGCAGTTCGATTACAGGGGGCCTAGATACGCAGTATTTT
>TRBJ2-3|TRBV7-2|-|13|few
CASSLVGTDTQYF
TGTGCCAGCAGCTTAGTAGGCACAGATACGCAGTATTTT
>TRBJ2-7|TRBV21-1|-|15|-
CASRGRGGATYEQYF
TGTGCCAGCAGGGGTAGAGGGGGCGCAACGTACGAGCAGTACTTC
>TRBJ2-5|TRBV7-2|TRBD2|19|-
CASSLVSSGGGVAGETQYF
TGTGCCAGCAGCTTAGTGTCTAGCGGGGGGGGAGTTGCAGGGGAGACCCAGTACTTC
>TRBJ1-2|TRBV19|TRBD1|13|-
CASTDRGGGGYTF
TGTGCCAGTACCGACAGGGGGGGAGGCGGCTACACCTTC
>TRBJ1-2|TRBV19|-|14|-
CASSNLRDNYGYTF
TGTGCCAGTAGTAATTTACGAGATAACTATGGCTACACCTTC
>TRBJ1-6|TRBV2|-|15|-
CASNINGGGNSPLHF
TGTGCCAGCAACATAAACGGGGGAGGTAATTCACCCCTCCACTTT
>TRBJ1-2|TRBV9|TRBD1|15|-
CASSMNRGANYGYTF
TGTGCCAGCAGCATGAACAGGGGAGCTAACTATGGCTACACCTTC
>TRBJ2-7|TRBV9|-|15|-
CASSVGGLIGYEQYF
TGTGCCAGCAGCGTAGGAGGGCTCATAGGGTACGAGCAGTACTTC
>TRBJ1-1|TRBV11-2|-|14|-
CASSLTGNLWEAFF
TGTGCCAGCAGCTTAACCGGGAACCTGTGGGAAGCTTTCTTT
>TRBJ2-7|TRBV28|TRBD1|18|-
CASSFGTGRPEVTYEQYF
TGTGCCAGCAGTTTCGGGACAGGGAGGCCGGAGGTTACCTACGAGCAGTACTTC
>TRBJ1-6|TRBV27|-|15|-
CASRSRSSYNSPLHF
TGTGCCAGTAGATCTAGGAGCTCCTATAATTCACCCCTCCACTTT
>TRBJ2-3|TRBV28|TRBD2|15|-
CASSFALAGTDTQYF
TGTGCCAGCAGTTTCGCCCTAGCGGGCACAGATACGCAGTATTTT
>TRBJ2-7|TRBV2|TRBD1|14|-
CASRSGQGFDEQYF
TGTGCCAGCAGATCGGGACAGGGGTTCGACGAGCAGTACTTC
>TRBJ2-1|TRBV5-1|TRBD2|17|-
CASSLLGRGRGLNEQFF
TGCGCCAGCAGCCTTCTCGGGAGGGGGAGGGGGTTAAATGAGCAGTTCTTC
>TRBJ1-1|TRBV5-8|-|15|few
CASSLGTSGDTEAFF
TGTGCCAGCAGCTTGGGTACCAGTGGAGACACTGAAGCTTTCTTT